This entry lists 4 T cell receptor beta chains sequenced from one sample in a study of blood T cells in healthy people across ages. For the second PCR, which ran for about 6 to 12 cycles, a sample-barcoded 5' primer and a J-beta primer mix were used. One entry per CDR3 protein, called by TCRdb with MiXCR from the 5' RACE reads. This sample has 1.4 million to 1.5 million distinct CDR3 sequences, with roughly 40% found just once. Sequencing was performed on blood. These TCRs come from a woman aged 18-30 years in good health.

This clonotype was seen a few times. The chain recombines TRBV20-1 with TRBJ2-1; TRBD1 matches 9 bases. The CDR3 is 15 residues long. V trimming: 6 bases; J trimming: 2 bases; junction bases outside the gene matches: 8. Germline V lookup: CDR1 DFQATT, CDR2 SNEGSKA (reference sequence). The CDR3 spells CSAATTGGPYNEQFF. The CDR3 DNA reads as TGCAGTGCGGCCACCACAGGGGGCCCCTACAATGAGCAGTTCTTC.

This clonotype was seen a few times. Here the CDR3 DNA reads TGTGCCAGCTCATCCTCCCAGAACACTGAAGCTTTCTTT. This gives the protein CASSSSQNTEAFF. V and J are TRBV18 and TRBJ1-1; no clear D. The CDR3 length is 13 residues. CDR1 KGHSH and CDR2 LQKENI come from the germline V gene. The germline V and J ends were trimmed by 5 bases and 1 base, with 8 bases remaining between them.

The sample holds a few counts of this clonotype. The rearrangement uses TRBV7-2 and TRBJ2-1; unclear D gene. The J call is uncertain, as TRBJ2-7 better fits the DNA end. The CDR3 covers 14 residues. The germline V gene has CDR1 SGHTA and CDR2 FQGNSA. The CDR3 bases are TGTGCCAGCACCCCTTTTTTCGGATACAATGAGCAGTACTTC. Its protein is CASTPFFGYNEQYF.

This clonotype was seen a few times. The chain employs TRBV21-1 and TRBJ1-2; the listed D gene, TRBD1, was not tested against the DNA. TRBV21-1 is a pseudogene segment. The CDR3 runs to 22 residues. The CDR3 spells CASSRAYLQTPAHRGKIGGYTF. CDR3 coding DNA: TGTGCCAGCAGCCGAGCATACCTTCAAACGCCCGCGCACAGGGGAAAGATCGGCGGCTACACCTTC.